Listed below are T cell receptor beta chains from one sample, sequenced in a study of PD-L1 blockade in urothelial cancer. Assay: immunoSEQ multiplex PCR; the TCRdb copy retains only in-frame clones and omits some. This sample yields around 35,000 clones, of which approximately 87% are seen a single time; around 16% belongs to the top ten. The sample here was PBMCs, taken around atezolizumab (anti-PD-L1) treatment. These receptors all stem from a man aged 55 to 70 with urothelial cancer. Both conserved end residues are part of each CDR3. D genes are given only for firm matches. Size values are once, few and many counts, or a class for expanded clones, and some rows have none.

V,J,D,size,CDR3,DNA
TRBV6-1,TRBJ2-7,TRBD2,NA,CASSEVIGGVYPPYEQYF,TGTGCCAGCAGTGAAGTCATCGGGGGGGTATACCCTCCCTACGAGCAGTACTTC
TRBV5-8,TRBJ1-5,NA,NA,CASNSRVRALIQSNQPQHF,TGTGCCAGCAATAGCAGGGTCAGGGCGTTAATTCAGAGCAATCAGCCCCAGCATTTT
TRBV5-1,TRBJ1-1,TRBD1,NA,CASSLVQGGTEAFF,TGCGCCAGCAGCTTGGTTCAGGGGGGCACTGAAGCTTTCTTT
TRBV7-2,TRBJ2-1,TRBD2,few,CASSSGLAGGIEFF,TGTGCCAGCAGCTCGGGACTAGCGGGAGGTATAGAGTTCTTC
TRBV9,TRBJ2-2,TRBD2,NA,CASSTPGTTITGELFF,TGTGCCAGCAGCACCCCCGGGACTACTATCACCGGGGAGCTGTTTTTT
TRBV30,TRBJ2-5,TRBD2,NA,CAWTRRGGSETQYF,TGTGCCTGGACCCGGAGGGGAGGGTCCGAGACCCAGTACTTC
TRBV5-5,TRBJ1-1,NA,NA,CASSLNYGDLNTEAFF,TGTGCCAGCAGCTTGAATTACGGGGATCTGAACACTGAAGCTTTCTTT
TRBV6-1,TRBJ2-1,NA,NA,CASSEGWGGYNEQFF,TGTGCCAGCAGTGAAGGGTGGGGCGGTTACAATGAGCAGTTCTTC
TRBV28,TRBJ2-5,NA,NA,CASSEVTSGGETQYF,TGTGCCAGCAGTGAAGTTACGTCTGGGGGGGAGACCCAGTACTTC
TRBV6-5,TRBJ1-1,NA,NA,CASSYSGVAFF,TGTGCCAGCAGTTACTCGGGCGTAGCTTTCTTT
TRBV4-2,TRBJ2-1,TRBD2,NA,CASSQVTSGHNEQFF,TGTGCCAGCAGCCAAGTTACTAGCGGGCACAATGAGCAGTTCTTC
TRBV2,TRBJ1-6,TRBD1,NA,CASRGGTGESSPLHF,TGTGCCAGCAGAGGGGGAACAGGGGAGAGTTCACCCCTCCACTTT